Listed here are 14 T cell receptor beta chains from one sample, sequenced in a study of early stage breast cancer tumors (dated by TCRdb to 2016 to 2017). Library method: the immunoSEQ multiplex PCR assay. TCRdb took over this immuneACCESS table, retaining in-frame rearrangements with V and J assigned. Such tables are incomplete; in checked studies, under half of the missing clones stem from an unresolved V gene, and the remainder is unexplained. The sample records approximately 11,000 clones, about 73% of which are singletons. Clones ranked in the top ten supply around 21% of the sample. Sequenced sample: breast tumor tissue. These TCRs come from a person aged 35 to 50 with breast cancer.

The J gene is TRBJ2-2, the V gene TRBV19; 8 positions agree with TRBD2. The germline CDR1 and CDR2 sequences are LNHDA and SQIVND (reference sequence). There are 14 residues in the CDR3. V dropped 5 bases and J dropped 8; count of bases not matched to a gene: 7. The CDR3 protein is CASSQSGGRGELFF. CDR3 nucleotides: TGTGCCAGTAGTCAGAGCGGGGGACGGGGGGAGCTGTTTTTT.

This chain joins TRBV19 and TRBJ1-2; D is unclear. Deletions cut 3 bases from V and 5 bases from J, with 13 bases between. Germline V gene lookup returns CDR1 LNHDA and CDR2 SQIVND (reference sequence). The CDR3 runs to 14 residues. CDR3: CASSIPDGAYGYTF. DNA for the CDR3: TGTGCCAGTAGTATCCCGGACGGTGCGTATGGCTACACCTTC.

The chain employs TRBV25-1 and TRBJ1-2; D uncertain. The CDR3 consists of 16 residues. Germline V gives CDR1 MGHDK, CDR2 SYGVNS. Trimming removed 10 bases from V and 0 bases from J, with 21 bases in between. The chain's CDR3 is CANTLKQRDPNYGYTF. In DNA, the CDR3 is TGTGCCAACACGCTCAAACAGAGGGATCCTAACTATGGCTACACCTTC.

The V call is TRBV4-1, the J call TRBJ1-2; no clear D gene. V was cut by 4 bases and J by 6 bases, with 15 bases left in between. CDR1 is MGHRA and CDR2 is YSYEKL in the germline V gene. The length of the CDR3 is 14 residues. CDR3: CASSPGRDGDGYTF. The CDR3 coding sequence is TGCGCCAGCAGCCCCGGGCGGGATGGAGATGGCTACACCTTC.

CDR3 residues: CASSPATGTGYTF. The CDR3 DNA follows: TGTGCCAGCAGCCCCGCGACGGGGACTGGCTACACCTTC. The chain recombines TRBV7-2 with TRBJ1-2; D perhaps matches TRBD1 (5 bases). Trimming shortened V by 5 bases and J by 7 bases, and 14 bases separated the two germline ends. From germline, CDR1 is SGHTA and CDR2 FQGNSA. The CDR3 totals 13 residues.

The CDR3 DNA follows: TGTGCCAGCAGTCTAGACCCGGGACAGGGTAACTACAATGAGCAGTTCTTC. Amino acid sequence: CASSLDPGQGNYNEQFF. The V call is TRBV7-8, the J call TRBJ2-1; 9 bases agree with TRBD1. The germline V gene encodes CDR1 SGHVS and CDR2 FQNEAQ. Trimming removed 6 bases from V and 3 bases from J; junction bases left unmatched: 12. The CDR3 extends over 17 amino acids.

In its sample, this clone was seen a few times. V gene TRBV2 combines with J gene TRBJ1-2; 8 positions agree with TRBD1. The length of the CDR3 is 15 residues. In germline, CDR1 is SNHLY, CDR2 FYNNEI. V shed 6 bases and J 3 bases; nucleotides not matched to a gene: 9. Here the CDR3 DNA reads TGTGCCAGCAGACAGACAGGGGCCTGGGACTATGGCTACACCTTC. It codes for CASRQTGAWDYGYTF.

This chain links TRBV7-9 with TRBJ1-2; D unresolved. Germline CDR1 SEHNR, CDR2 FQNEAQ (reference sequence). The CDR3 covers 15 residues. Trimming stripped 5 bases from V and 0 bases from J, with 13 bases between. The CDR3 nucleotides read TGTGCCAGCAGCCACAACGTCGGGGCTAACTATGGCTACACCTTC. Its translation is CASSHNVGANYGYTF.

The chain carries TRBV7-2 and TRBJ2-7; TRBD1 aligns across 9 bases. The CDR3 has 14 amino acids. The V gene's germline CDR1 is SGHTA and CDR2 FQGNSA. V shed 5 bases, J shed 3 bases, and the junction held 5 bases outside the gene matches. The CDR3, as DNA: TGTGCCAGCAGCCAAACAGGGGGCGTCTACGAGCAGTACTTC. The encoded protein is CASSQTGGVYEQYF.

The CDR3 here is CATSSDQETQYF. The CDR3 coding sequence is TGTGCCACCAGCTCAGACCAAGAGACCCAGTACTTC. This sequence joins TRBV15 and TRBJ2-5; D ambiguous. The CDR3 contains 12 residues. Between the trimmed V and J ends, which lost 5 bases and 0 bases, there was a span of 4 bases. CDR1 is LNHNV and CDR2 is YYDKDF in the germline V gene (reference sequence).

The gene calls are TRBV10-2 and TRBJ2-5; the match to TRBD2 covers 12 bases. J gave up 5 bases and V 10 bases, and 11 bases lay outside the gene matches. CDR3 length: 15 amino acids. Germline-derived CDR1 and CDR2 are WSHSY and SAAADI. The CDR3 DNA reads TGCGCCACGAACCTAGCGGGAGGGATGGGTGAGACCCAGTACTTC. Residues: CATNLAGGMGETQYF.

This chain links TRBV19 with TRBJ2-1; perhaps TRBD2 as D (5 bases). In germline, CDR1 is LNHDA, CDR2 SQIVND (reference sequence). The CDR3 totals 15 residues. V was clipped by 3 bases and J by 0 bases, with 9 bases between them. The chain's CDR3 is CASSISATSYNEQFF. The CDR3 nucleotides read TGTGCCAGTAGTATTAGCGCCACCTCCTACAATGAGCAGTTCTTC.

J is TRBJ2-1 and V is TRBV9; 15 bases map to TRBD2. The CDR3 covers 19 residues. V was pared by 0 bases and J by 4 bases, with 8 bases of the junction left unmatched. Germline values: CDR1 SGDLS, CDR2 YYNGEE. The CDR3 loop reads CASSVEGTSGRSGYNEQFF. The CDR3 DNA is TGTGCCAGCAGCGTAGAGGGGACTAGCGGGAGGTCGGGGTACAATGAGCAGTTCTTC.

V gene TRBV7-8 combines with J gene TRBJ1-1, with a tentative D call TRBD1 (5 bases). Deletions cut 2 bases from V and 3 bases from J, with 13 bases between. Germline CDR1 reads SGHVS; CDR2 reads FQNEAQ. The length of the CDR3 is 15 residues. The CDR3 nucleotides are TGTGCCAGCAGCTTATTAATTGGACAATACACTGAAGCTTTCTTT. As protein: CASSLLIGQYTEAFF.